The subject of this entry is one TCR beta chain. Its antigen remains undetermined. Base qualities are not at hand, and no much larger clone is one base apart. The data derive from a study of T cell responses to AZD1222 COVID-19 vaccine listed by TCRdb under 2021. For the study in its entirety: AZD1222 recipients with second doses at about 4 weeks or about 12 weeks were pooled, because spike-specific TCR depth and breadth did not differ between schedules. A total of 230 to 250 trial participants underwent TCR sequencing, of whom more than 200 had received two doses of AZD1222 and around 25 had received two doses of the MenACWY control vaccine. Trial participants were enrolled into age subgroups of 18-55, 56-69 and 70-plus years, which contained about 150, 27 and 61 TCR-sequenced participants, respectively.

The time point label for this specimen denotes: baseline before first vaccination. Samples from vaccinated people were obtained from the UK trials COV001 and COV002, which included a single-blind randomized controlled phase 2/3 trial of AZD1222 (ChAdOx1 nCoV-19) in healthy adults. For TCRbeta chain sequencing, PBMC samples were collected from trial participants at day 0 and at day 28 after the second dose. The paper as a whole reports these results and caveats: Participants were mostly white British, with more females than males. The authors suggested clonal diversity may have been underestimated. The vaccine-associated CD4 TCRs covered the entire spike protein, and the dominant responses fell in regions 160-218 and 743-854. Nearly half of unique spike-specific TCRs reportedly recognized epitopes outside regions mutated in the B.1.351 and B.1.1.7 variants. Only five to seven AZD1222 recipients were SARS-CoV-2 seropositive at baseline, limiting conclusions about previously exposed vaccinees. Because no day 14 peak-response samples were available, repertoires were characterized only after the peak T cell response. The 56-69-year group was small, and its depth increase did not reach significance, likely because of low power. Spike-specific TCR breadth and depth rose significantly after two AZD1222 doses compared with day 0 and with MenACWY recipients.

The CDR3 regions of human TCRbeta chains were analyzed by immunosequencing. Per the authors' processing: Repertoire TCRs were checked for matches against a reference library of SARS-CoV-2-specific TCRs that had been generated using the MIRA antigen-specificity platform. Breadth was defined as the fraction of unique TCRs that were SARS-CoV-2-associated. Depth was defined as the fraction of total T cells that were SARS-CoV-2-associated. Each spike-specific TCR was assigned to its reactive spike region and to a CD4 or CD8 class using the MIRA data. Log10-transformed breadth and depth values were compared by one-way ANOVA with Sidak's multiple comparisons tests. The table comes from immuneACCESS by way of TCRdb, which keeps in-frame sequences with V and J called. Part of the clones is missing from these tables; in studies checked, under half for an unresolved V gene and the rest for unknown reasons. V and J calls and clone size are those listed in that table; D and trimming were worked out from the DNA. The sample table holds around 140,000 clones, of which roughly 92% were seen once. Roughly 5% of the sample rests with the top ten.

Relative to germline, V is 5 bases shorter and J is 3 bases shorter, with 11 bases between their ends. From the cysteine up to the phenylalanine, the CDR3 has a length of 13 residues. Of the read, only the CDR3 DNA is kept; its 39 bases are in frame from base 1. Material: peripheral blood, obtained on day 0 of AZD1222 vaccination. This clonotype was obtained from an adult in good health. In this chain, TRBV12-3 or TRBV12-4 is recombined with TRBJ2-7, with TRBD2 as a weak D call on 6 bases. At the DNA level, the sequence is TGTGCCAGCAGTCTGCGGACTATCTACGAGCAGTACTTC. This yields the protein CASSLRTIYEQYF.